This T cell receptor beta chain was recorded in a study of cytomegalovirus exposure and HLA in healthy donors. It was with 60 Vbeta and 13 Jbeta primers that the PCR ran. Only in-frame clones appear in the TCRdb table, and some are missing; sequencing was by immunoSEQ multiplex PCR. Of about 270,000 clones detected, about 75% appear once; the ten largest clones hold approximately 2.1%. This CDR3 comprises 15 residues. Germline CDR1 reads SGHVS; CDR2 reads FQNEAQ. Germline trimming cut 7 bases from V and 10 bases from J; bases unmatched to any gene: 9. Despite likely unrecorded immune exposures, the donors were nominally healthy at the time of sampling. Worth noting for this clone: The antigen is undetermined.

Whole-study results and caveats: TCR beta chain V- and J-gene trimming was linked, in a later analysis, to a missense variant in DCLRE1C. Sequences of the TCR beta chain were said to predict the HLA-A and HLA-B alleles of most subjects accurately.

The specimen was PBMCs. This sequence was found in a female donor in good health and CMV-seronegative. J is TRBJ1-6 and V is TRBV7-8; 11 bases match TRBD1. The CDR3 bases are TGTGCCAGCAACCCAGGACAGGGGGCCACCTCACCCCTCCACTTT. Translated: CASNPGQGATSPLHF.